The 13 T cell receptor beta chains reported below all come from one sample, sequenced in a study of blood T cell repertoires in COVID-19. TCRdb's table, derived via immunoSEQ multiplex PCR, lists solely in-frame clones and lacks some. Of 130,000 or so clones listed, 84% are singletons. The source material was peripheral blood. The receptors derive from a woman aged 60-70 years with acute or convalescent COVID-19.

The chain joins TRBV19 to TRBJ1-5; tentative D call: TRBD1 (6 bases). V lost 1 base and J 4 bases, leaving 11 bases between the germline ends. Germline lookup yields CDR1 LNHDA and CDR2 SQIVND (reference sequence). The CDR3 is 15 residues long. CDR3 nucleotides: TGTGCCAGTAGTATAGGACAGGCTCTGAATCAGCCCCAGCATTTT. Its translation: CASSIGQALNQPQHF.

This clone was seen a single time. The rearrangement links TRBV5-6 to TRBJ1-1, with a weak D call TRBD1 (6 bases). The CDR3 covers 12 residues. CDR1 and CDR2 from the germline V gene are SGHDT and YYEEEE. V lost 9 bases, J lost 0 bases, and 9 bases lay in between. CDR3 in amino acids: CATTGLNTEAFF. CDR3 DNA: TGTGCCACCACAGGGTTGAACACTGAAGCTTTCTTT.

The rearrangement joins TRBV5-5 to TRBJ1-5, with D possibly matching TRBD1 (5 bases). Germline V gene data show CDR1 as SGHKS and CDR2 as YYEKEE (reference sequence). CDR3 length: 12 residues. V was shortened by 0 bases and J by 9 bases, with 7 bases between the two germline ends. Here the CDR3 reads CASSLEGLPQHF. The CDR3 DNA reads TGTGCCAGCAGCTTGGAGGGGCTGCCCCAGCATTTT. The variable domain in full, with the rest retrieved from reference TRBV5-5 and TRBJ1-5, is DAGVTQSPTHLIKTRGQQVTLRCSPISGHKSVSWYQQVLGQGPQFIFQYYEKEERGRGNFPDRFSARQFPNYSSELNVNALLLGDSALYLCASSLEGLPQHFGDGTRLSIL.

The CDR3 spells CASAGGNTIYF. The DNA for the CDR3 is TGTGCCAGCGCAGGGGGGAACACCATATATTTT. The chain is built from TRBV6-5 and TRBJ1-3; 7 positions match TRBD1. J lost 7 bases, V lost 8 bases, and 2 bases had no gene match. This CDR3 spans 11 amino acids. CDR1 MNHEY and CDR2 SVGAGI come from the germline V gene.

The V and J genes are TRBV2 and TRBJ2-7; 7 bases agree with TRBD1. This CDR3 is built from 15 residues. With V trimmed by 4 bases and J by 4 bases, 10 bases remained unmatched. Germline values: CDR1 SNHLY, CDR2 FYNNEI. In DNA, the CDR3 is TGTGCCAGCAGTGCCGGTAGAACAGGGGCGTACGAGCAGTACGTC. Translated: CASSAGRTGAYEQYV.

V usage is TRBV7-3 and J usage is TRBJ1-1, with D unresolved. Germline V gives CDR1 SGHTA, CDR2 FQGTGA. Trimming removed 5 bases at V and 7 bases at J, with 14 bases between. CDR3 size: 13 residues. CDR3 bases: TGTGCCAGCAGCCGAGCCCCCGGTGGTGAAGCTTTCTTT. As protein: CASSRAPGGEAFF.

This clone was counted a single time. This chain joins TRBV19 and TRBJ1-1, with 8 bases matching TRBD1. The CDR3 runs to 14 residues. Germline CDR1 is LNHDA and CDR2 is SQIVND (reference sequence). V was clipped by 3 bases and J by 4 bases; unmatched bases: 4. CDR3 region: CASSILGQGTEAFF. The CDR3, as DNA: TGTGCCAGTAGTATCCTTGGACAGGGCACTGAAGCTTTCTTT.

The V call is TRBV5-5, the J call TRBJ1-3, with D unresolved. The V gene lost 4 bases and the J gene lost 0 bases, with 17 bases spanning the gap. The CDR3 spans 17 residues. Germline V gene sequence: CDR1 SGHKS, CDR2 YYEKEE (reference sequence). CDR3 bases: TGTGCCAGCAGCCCCCTTTCTCCCAGAGGCTCTGGAAACACCATATATTTT. It yields the protein CASSPLSPRGSGNTIYF.

This chain uses TRBV24-1 with TRBJ2-3; the D is unclear. Germline V gene data show CDR1 as KGHDR and CDR2 as SFDVKD. V was cut by 9 bases and J by 2 bases, with 11 bases left in between. This CDR3 spans 13 amino acids. CDR3 nucleotide sequence: TGTGCCACCGGCGCGGAGAACACAGATACGCAGTATTTT. Amino acids: CATGAENTDTQYF.

The genes are TRBV30 and TRBJ1-4; D unclear. Between the trimmed V and J ends, which lost 3 bases and 4 bases, there was a span of 9 bases. This CDR3 comprises 13 residues. Germline CDR1 is GTSNPN and CDR2 is SVGIG (reference sequence). The CDR3 protein is CAWSRQVNEKLFF. CDR3 DNA: TGTGCCTGGAGCAGGCAGGTTAATGAAAAACTGTTTTTT.

This rearrangement joins TRBV5-6 to TRBJ1-2; D remains unclear. V was pared by 4 bases and J by 0 bases, with 10 bases between. Germline CDR1 is SGHDT and CDR2 is YYEEEE. CDR3 length: 14 amino acids. This CDR3 reads CASSQVASNYGYTF. The CDR3 DNA sequence: TGTGCCAGCAGCCAGGTGGCCTCTAACTATGGCTACACCTTC.

V is TRBV18 and J is TRBJ1-5; TRBD1 is a possible D gene (5 bases). The CDR3 totals 14 residues. Trimming cost V 5 bases and J 3 bases, with 11 bases left between them. Germline V gene lookup returns CDR1 KGHSH and CDR2 LQKENI. CDR3 in DNA: TGTGCCAGCTCATCGACAGCGTCCAATCAGCCCCAGCATTTT. Translating it yields CASSSTASNQPQHF.

The chain's CDR3 is CASSGPGQDLLYTNEKLFF. CDR3 coding DNA: TGTGCCAGCAGTGGGCCGGGACAGGACTTACTATACACTAATGAAAAACTGTTTTTT. The V gene is TRBV2, the J gene TRBJ1-4, with 8 bases fitting TRBD1. V lost 4 bases, J lost 2 bases, and 15 bases stayed unmatched. Looked up from germline, CDR1 is SNHLY and CDR2 is FYNNEI. There are 19 residues in the CDR3.